Listed here is a single T cell receptor (beta chain). Clones were sequenced by immunoSEQ multiplex PCR, and TCRdb holds only the in-frame ones, with some missing. The sample shows about 240,000 clones, more than 75% of them seen only once. The sample comes from a study of blood T cell repertoires in COVID-19. Trimming shortened V by 2 bases and J by 5 bases, and 15 bases separated the two germline ends. CDR3 size: 15 residues. Germline CDR1 and CDR2: MNHNS and SASEGT. The TCR was taken from a woman between 40 and 55 years old with acute COVID-19. The genes are TRBV6-1 and TRBJ2-5; D perhaps matches TRBD2 (6 bases). The specimen was PBMCs or T cells enriched from blood (not recorded which). The CDR3 DNA reads as TGTGCCAGCAGTGAAAGGCACAGCGGAGGGGAGACCCAGTACTTC. Its translation is CASSERHSGGETQYF.